This TCR beta chain was documented in a study of beta chain features in type 1 diabetes. Study-level background: Analysis included over 90 million sorted cells drawn from all samples.

Whole-study findings and limits: Amplification by PCR could prefer shorter templates, with the same effect in patients and controls. Type 1 diabetes patients had TCRB CDR3s that were shorter (moderately but significantly so) in all four CD4+ subsets.

The trim removed 1 base at V and 0 bases at J, leaving 3 bases unmatched. The CDR3 contains 16 residues. CDR1 and CDR2 (germline): MNHEY, SVGAGI. As regards this clone: The antigen is not known.

Reverse transcribing all isolated RNA meant expressed TCRB transcripts were sequenced. Assay used: immunoSEQ multiplex PCR; TCRdb lists only in-frame clones, some missing. The repertoire consists of about 340,000 clones, with 7% to 9% occurring once and the leading ten covering roughly 0.44%. The authors sorted CD4+ naive, central memory, regulatory and stem cell-like memory cells via CD45RO/CCR7/CD25/CD127/CD95/CD27. This clonotype was sampled from a woman younger than 30 in good health. The rearrangement links TRBV6-5 to TRBJ1-3; 7 nucleotides match TRBD1. Sequenced: central memory CD4+ T cells from blood. CDR3 nucleotide sequence: TGTGCCAGCAGTTACTTGGGACAGCGCTCTGGAAACACCATATATTTT. It encodes CASSYLGQRSGNTIYF.